The rows below give T cell receptor beta chains drawn from one sample of a study of T cells in Graves' hyperthyroidism and ophthalmopathy. TCRdb re-called the multiplex PCR reads with MiXCR, one entry per CDR3 protein. The sample consists of around 340,000 distinct CDR3 sequences, approximately 17% of them appearing once. Sequenced: blood. All receptors come from a woman under 40 with Graves' hyperthyroidism that later progressed to Graves' ophthalmopathy. Each CDR3 is given with its conserved first and last residue. The order of the fields is D gene, V gene, clone size, J gene, CDR3 DNA, CDR3 protein. The D gene is left open where the match is weak. Clone size is not always given. Where it is, it says once, few, many or a class for expanded clones.

D gene: TRBD2; V gene: TRBV12-3/TRBV12-4; clone size: many; J gene: TRBJ2-3; CDR3 DNA: TGTGCCAGCAGTTTACTAGCGGTGAGCACAGATACGCAGTATTTT; CDR3 protein: CASSLLAVSTDTQYF
D gene: TRBD1; V gene: TRBV28; clone size: NA; J gene: TRBJ1-2; CDR3 DNA: TGTGCCAGCAGGTACAGGGGGCTGGGAGGCTACACCTTC; CDR3 protein: CASRYRGLGGYTF
D gene: TRBD1; V gene: TRBV19; clone size: many; J gene: TRBJ1-1; CDR3 DNA: TGTGCCACCCGGGACAGGGGCCTCGGGGGGAGACTGAACACTGAAGCTTTCTTT; CDR3 protein: CATRDRGLGGRLNTEAFF
D gene: TRBD2; V gene: TRBV11-1; clone size: NA; J gene: TRBJ2-3; CDR3 DNA: TGTGCCAGCAGCTTGCTACCTAGCGGAGGCCGCACAGATACGCAGTATTTT; CDR3 protein: CASSLLPSGGRTDTQYF
D gene: NA; V gene: TRBV27; clone size: few; J gene: TRBJ1-4; CDR3 DNA: TGTGCCAGCAGTTTAATACCCTTGGACCCTTTAGTGGGCGAAAAACTGTTTTTT; CDR3 protein: CASSLIPLDPLVGEKLFF
D gene: TRBD1; V gene: TRBV20-1; clone size: many; J gene: TRBJ1-2; CDR3 DNA: TGCAGTGCTAGTTCGGGGACAGCCATCCAAAGTGACTATGGCTACACCTTC; CDR3 protein: CSASSGTAIQSDYGYTF
D gene: NA; V gene: TRBV11-2; clone size: NA; J gene: TRBJ1-1; CDR3 DNA: TGTGCCAGCAGCCTTCTTCGAATCGCCCCCGAAGCTTTCTTT; CDR3 protein: CASSLLRIAPEAFF
D gene: NA; V gene: TRBV10-3; clone size: many; J gene: TRBJ1-2; CDR3 DNA: TGTGCCACCACCCTCGGGGAAGAAGGGAGCGACTATGGCTACACCTTC; CDR3 protein: CATTLGEEGSDYGYTF
D gene: TRBD1; V gene: TRBV20-1; clone size: many; J gene: TRBJ2-4; CDR3 DNA: TGCAGTGCTAGCGCAACAGGGGGCTATGCCAAAAACATTCAGTACTTC; CDR3 protein: CSASATGGYAKNIQYF
D gene: TRBD1; V gene: TRBV9; clone size: many; J gene: TRBJ2-1; CDR3 DNA: TGTGCCAGCAGCGTAGGGGACAGGACCTATAATGAGCAGTTCTTC; CDR3 protein: CASSVGDRTYNEQFF
D gene: NA; V gene: TRBV13; clone size: many; J gene: TRBJ2-5; CDR3 DNA: TGTGCCAGCAGCTTTAGAGGGGGAGGCCGGGGGACCCAGTACTTC; CDR3 protein: CASSFRGGGRGTQYF
D gene: NA; V gene: TRBV7-8; clone size: NA; J gene: TRBJ2-3; CDR3 DNA: TGTGCCAGCAGCCCATCAGTGGCAGATACGCAGTATTTT; CDR3 protein: CASSPSVADTQYF
D gene: NA; V gene: TRBV20-1; clone size: many; J gene: TRBJ2-2; CDR3 DNA: TGCAGTGCTAGAGATCTCAATGGGGGTCTTAACACCGGGGAGCTGTTTTTT; CDR3 protein: CSARDLNGGLNTGELFF
D gene: NA; V gene: TRBV28; clone size: many; J gene: TRBJ1-5; CDR3 DNA: TGTGCCAGCAGTTCCGGACTGACTAGCAATCAGCCCCAGCATTTT; CDR3 protein: CASSSGLTSNQPQHF
D gene: NA; V gene: TRBV7-9; clone size: few; J gene: TRBJ2-6; CDR3 DNA: TGTGCCAGCCGGGCGCGCTCTGGGGCCAACGTCCTGACTTTC; CDR3 protein: CASRARSGANVLTF
D gene: NA; V gene: TRBV15; clone size: few; J gene: TRBJ1-1; CDR3 DNA: TGTGGCACCAGCATTACCGGGACTGAAGCTTTCTTT; CDR3 protein: CGTSITGTEAFF
D gene: TRBD2; V gene: TRBV15; clone size: once; J gene: TRBJ2-1; CDR3 DNA: TGTGCCACCAGCAGAGAGGGCGCGGGAGTCAATGAGCAGTTCTTC; CDR3 protein: CATSREGAGVNEQFF
D gene: NA; V gene: TRBV20-1; clone size: many; J gene: TRBJ1-6; CDR3 DNA: TGCAGTGCTAGAGCCCTCCTGGGGCTACCCCTCCACTTT; CDR3 protein: CSARALLGLPLHF
D gene: NA; V gene: TRBV20-1; clone size: NA; J gene: TRBJ1-2; CDR3 DNA: TGCAGTGCTAGAGCAGGGAGGGACTATGGCTACACCTTC; CDR3 protein: CSARAGRDYGYTF
D gene: TRBD2; V gene: TRBV12-3/TRBV12-4; clone size: once; J gene: TRBJ2-3; CDR3 DNA: TGTGCCAGCAGTTCCTCCGGGACTAGCGGGAAACGGGGAGATACGCAGTATTTT; CDR3 protein: CASSSSGTSGKRGDTQYF
D gene: NA; V gene: TRBV29-1; clone size: few; J gene: TRBJ2-7; CDR3 DNA: TGCAGCGTTGTCCCCGCAGGGAAAAACGAGCAGTACTTC; CDR3 protein: CSVVPAGKNEQYF
D gene: NA; V gene: TRBV19; clone size: few; J gene: TRBJ1-5; CDR3 DNA: TGTGCCAGTAGTATTAATGGCAATCAGCCCCAGCATTTT; CDR3 protein: CASSINGNQPQHF
D gene: NA; V gene: TRBV3-1; clone size: many; J gene: TRBJ2-5; CDR3 DNA: TGTGCCAGCAGCCAACTAGGGTACCAGTACTTC; CDR3 protein: CASSQLGYQYF
D gene: NA; V gene: TRBV2; clone size: many; J gene: TRBJ1-5; CDR3 DNA: TGTGCCAGCAGGGACAGAATCAATCAGCCCCAGCATTTT; CDR3 protein: CASRDRINQPQHF
D gene: NA; V gene: TRBV15; clone size: few; J gene: TRBJ2-3; CDR3 DNA: TGTGCCACCAGCAGCGCCAGAGATACGCAGTATTTT; CDR3 protein: CATSSARDTQYF
D gene: TRBD1; V gene: TRBV15; clone size: NA; J gene: TRBJ1-2; CDR3 DNA: TGTGCCACCAGCAGAGACCTAGGACAGGGTCGAGGCTACACCTTC; CDR3 protein: CATSRDLGQGRGYTF
D gene: NA; V gene: TRBV20-1; clone size: many; J gene: TRBJ2-5; CDR3 DNA: TGCAGTGCTGGGGACCGTAACCAAGAGACCCAGTACTTC; CDR3 protein: CSAGDRNQETQYF
D gene: TRBD1; V gene: TRBV15; clone size: few; J gene: TRBJ1-2; CDR3 DNA: TGTGCCACCAGCAGCTCGACAGGGTCTAGTGGCTACACCTTC; CDR3 protein: CATSSSTGSSGYTF
D gene: TRBD1; V gene: TRBV9; clone size: NA; J gene: TRBJ2-1; CDR3 DNA: TGTGCCAGCAGCGTAGGTGGGACAGGCGGCCTCAATGAGCAGTTCTTC; CDR3 protein: CASSVGGTGGLNEQFF
D gene: TRBD1; V gene: TRBV29-1; clone size: NA; J gene: TRBJ1-1; CDR3 DNA: TGCAGCGCACGGCTAGCAGGGGGCGTCACTGAAGCTTTCTTT; CDR3 protein: CSARLAGGVTEAFF
D gene: TRBD1; V gene: TRBV28; clone size: many; J gene: TRBJ1-5; CDR3 DNA: TGTGCCAGCCGATCGACAGGGTTTAGCAATCAGCCCCAGCATTTT; CDR3 protein: CASRSTGFSNQPQHF
D gene: TRBD2; V gene: TRBV10-3; clone size: many; J gene: TRBJ2-3; CDR3 DNA: TGTGCCATCAGTGAGTCGATTGGAGGGAGCGGGGGCACAGATACGCAGTATTTT; CDR3 protein: CAISESIGGSGGTDTQYF
D gene: NA; V gene: TRBV6-1; clone size: NA; J gene: TRBJ1-1; CDR3 DNA: TGTGCCAGCAGTGAGCCGACCCTCGACGGCTCCCAGGGAGGCATGAACACTGAAGCTTTCTTT; CDR3 protein: CASSEPTLDGSQGGMNTEAFF
D gene: NA; V gene: TRBV7-2; clone size: many; J gene: TRBJ2-5; CDR3 DNA: TGTGCCAGCAGCTCCGGACTATTGTTGGGCGAGACCCAGTACTTC; CDR3 protein: CASSSGLLLGETQYF
D gene: TRBD1; V gene: TRBV30; clone size: many; J gene: TRBJ2-3; CDR3 DNA: TGTGCCTGGAGTGTGGGGACAGGGAGCGCAGATACGCAGTATTTT; CDR3 protein: CAWSVGTGSADTQYF
D gene: NA; V gene: TRBV11-2; clone size: many; J gene: TRBJ2-2; CDR3 DNA: TGTGCCAGCAGCTTAGTGGGCACCGGGGAGCTGTTTTTT; CDR3 protein: CASSLVGTGELFF
D gene: TRBD1; V gene: TRBV20-1; clone size: many; J gene: TRBJ2-5; CDR3 DNA: TGCAGTGCTAGCAGACAGGGTCGGTCGGAGACCCAGTACTTC; CDR3 protein: CSASRQGRSETQYF
D gene: TRBD2; V gene: TRBV11-2; clone size: NA; J gene: TRBJ2-1; CDR3 DNA: TGTGCCAGCAGCCAAATAGCGGGATATAATGAGCAGTTCTTC; CDR3 protein: CASSQIAGYNEQFF
D gene: TRBD2; V gene: TRBV20-1; clone size: many; J gene: TRBJ2-1; CDR3 DNA: TGCAGTGCTAGAGGACTAGCGGGAGAGGAGCAGTTCTTC; CDR3 protein: CSARGLAGEEQFF
D gene: NA; V gene: TRBV6-2/TRBV6-3; clone size: NA; J gene: TRBJ1-1; CDR3 DNA: TGTGCCAGCAGCGGTCAGGGTGAAGCTTTCTTT; CDR3 protein: CASSGQGEAFF
D gene: NA; V gene: TRBV30; clone size: once; J gene: TRBJ2-5; CDR3 DNA: TGTGCCTGGAGTGATCCGGGACACCGGTACTTC; CDR3 protein: CAWSDPGHRYF
D gene: NA; V gene: TRBV6-2/TRBV6-3; clone size: many; J gene: TRBJ2-1; CDR3 DNA: TGTGCCAGCAGTACTGAGGGACGCTATAGCTCCTACAATGAGCAGTTCTTC; CDR3 protein: CASSTEGRYSSYNEQFF
D gene: NA; V gene: TRBV6-1; clone size: many; J gene: TRBJ1-4; CDR3 DNA: TGTGCCAGCAGTGAATTCGCAACTAATGAAAAACTGTTTTTT; CDR3 protein: CASSEFATNEKLFF
D gene: TRBD2; V gene: TRBV3-1; clone size: many; J gene: TRBJ2-1; CDR3 DNA: TGTGCCAGCAGCCAAGCACTAGCGACAATATTGTCGCGGAATGAGCAGTTCTTC; CDR3 protein: CASSQALATILSRNEQFF
D gene: TRBD2; V gene: TRBV2; clone size: many; J gene: TRBJ2-3; CDR3 DNA: TGTGCCAGCAGAGAGACTAGCGGGGGTCCCAATACGCAGTATTTT; CDR3 protein: CASRETSGGPNTQYF
D gene: NA; V gene: TRBV28; clone size: NA; J gene: TRBJ2-7; CDR3 DNA: TGTGCCAGCAGTTTATCGGGACGCGGTTCCTACGAGCAGTACTTC; CDR3 protein: CASSLSGRGSYEQYF
D gene: TRBD1; V gene: TRBV2; clone size: many; J gene: TRBJ2-6; CDR3 DNA: TGTGCCAGCAGTGAGAATGTAGGGACAGGGGAGAGGGCTGGGGCCAACGTCCTGACTTTC; CDR3 protein: CASSENVGTGERAGANVLTF
D gene: NA; V gene: TRBV7-9; clone size: many; J gene: TRBJ2-1; CDR3 DNA: TGTGCCAGCTTAGGGCCCGGGACCGGGATCAATGAGCAGTTCTTC; CDR3 protein: CASLGPGTGINEQFF
D gene: NA; V gene: TRBV7-9; clone size: NA; J gene: TRBJ2-1; CDR3 DNA: TGTGCCAGCAGCCCATTTAAGAACCACGAGCAGTTCTTC; CDR3 protein: CASSPFKNHEQFF
D gene: NA; V gene: TRBV2; clone size: many; J gene: TRBJ2-3; CDR3 DNA: TGTGCCAGCAGGGTGACAGTGAGCACAGATACGCAGTATTTT; CDR3 protein: CASRVTVSTDTQYF
D gene: TRBD1; V gene: TRBV24-1; clone size: many; J gene: TRBJ2-2; CDR3 DNA: TGTGCCACCAGTGATGGGACAGGGGGCATCACCGGGGAGCTGTTTTTT; CDR3 protein: CATSDGTGGITGELFF
D gene: NA; V gene: TRBV20-1; clone size: NA; J gene: TRBJ2-1; CDR3 DNA: TGCAGTGCTGGGGGGGGGCAGGGTACGGCCGAGCAGTTCTTC; CDR3 protein: CSAGGGQGTAEQFF
D gene: NA; V gene: TRBV5-1; clone size: NA; J gene: TRBJ2-6; CDR3 DNA: TGCGCCAGCAGCACTAGACTATCAGGGGCCAACGTCCTGACTTTC; CDR3 protein: CASSTRLSGANVLTF